A selection of T cell receptor beta chains follows, all from one sample in a study of T cell responses to AZD1222 COVID-19 vaccine. Sequencing was performed with immunoSEQ multiplex PCR; in TCRdb, only in-frame clones are kept and a portion is missing. The sample records 95,000 to 150,000 clones, 80% to 90% being singletons. The sequences come from peripheral blood, collected on day 0 of AZD1222 vaccination. These receptors were obtained from an adult in good health. The CDR3 runs from the conserved cysteine through the conserved F or W. The D gene is left open where the match is weak. A row's size may be missing; if present it is once, few, many or a size class.

CDR3: CASSLRGEQYF
DNA: TGTGCCAGCAGTCTTAGGGGCGAGCAGTACTTC
V: TRBV12-3/TRBV12-4
size: -
J: TRBJ2-7
D: -

CDR3: CASTLFPGGGTEAFF
DNA: TGTGCCAGCACCCTTTTCCCAGGCGGCGGCACTGAAGCTTTCTTT
V: TRBV7-9
size: -
J: TRBJ1-1
D: -

CDR3: CASSVATGAYEQYF
DNA: TGTGCCAGCAGCGTAGCTACGGGAGCCTACGAGCAGTACTTC
V: TRBV9
size: -
J: TRBJ2-7
D: -

CDR3: CASSQRYPSPGGAYNEQFF
DNA: TGCGCCAGCAGCCAAAGATATCCTAGCCCAGGGGGAGCCTACAATGAGCAGTTCTTC
V: TRBV4-3
size: -
J: TRBJ2-1
D: TRBD1

CDR3: CASSPQRAGTGELFF
DNA: TGTGCCAGCAGCCCCCAACGGGCCGGCACCGGGGAGCTGTTTTTT
V: TRBV7-8
size: -
J: TRBJ2-2
D: -

CDR3: CASSYPQGYEQYF
DNA: TGTGCCAGCAGTTATCCCCAGGGCTACGAGCAGTACTTC
V: TRBV6-2/TRBV6-3
size: -
J: TRBJ2-7
D: -

CDR3: CASSLSGIEKLFF
DNA: TGTGCCAGCAGTTTATCCGGTATTGAAAAACTGTTTTTT
V: TRBV12-3/TRBV12-4
size: few
J: TRBJ1-4
D: -

CDR3: CASRARGLYNSPLHF
DNA: TGTGCCAGCAGGGCCAGGGGCTTATATAATTCACCCCTCCACTTT
V: TRBV28
size: -
J: TRBJ1-6
D: -

CDR3: CASSPITPPTDTQYF
DNA: TGTGCCAGCAGCCCCATCACACCACCCACAGATACGCAGTATTTT
V: TRBV11-2
size: -
J: TRBJ2-3
D: -

CDR3: CASSLLSEGHEKLFF
DNA: TGTGCCAGCAGTTTATTGTCCGAGGGGCATGAAAAACTGTTTTTT
V: TRBV28
size: -
J: TRBJ1-4
D: -

CDR3: CASSDSGRAFGTDTQYF
DNA: TGTGCCAGCAGCGATAGCGGGAGGGCCTTTGGCACAGATACGCAGTATTTT
V: TRBV9
size: -
J: TRBJ2-3
D: TRBD2

CDR3: CASRPQGGSDEQFF
DNA: TGTGCCAGCAGGCCACAGGGCGGGAGCGATGAGCAGTTCTTC
V: TRBV28
size: few
J: TRBJ2-1
D: -

CDR3: CASSPLPTAGSYNEQFF
DNA: TGTGCCAGCAGTCCCCTTCCGACAGCCGGCTCCTACAATGAGCAGTTCTTC
V: TRBV27
size: -
J: TRBJ2-1
D: -